This is a list of T cell receptor beta chains from one sample in a study of blood T cell repertoires in COVID-19. Assay: immunoSEQ multiplex PCR; the TCRdb copy retains only in-frame clones and omits some. Seen here are about 230,000 clones, less than 85% observed once, and the top ten hold about 1.8%. Sequenced: PBMCs or T cells enriched from blood (not recorded which). These receptors all come from a man in his sixties who had recovered from COVID-19. Both conserved end residues are part of each CDR3. D genes are given only for firm matches. Size is omitted from some rows. Given values are once, few, many or a class for expanded clones.

clone size,V gene,J gene,D gene,CDR3 protein,CDR3 DNA
.,TRBV11-2,TRBJ1-4,.,CASSSTGGNEKLFF,TGTGCCAGCAGCTCGACAGGAGGAAATGAAAAACTGTTTTTT
.,TRBV7-2,TRBJ1-5,.,CASSPGHNQPQHF,TGTGCCAGCAGCCCCGGACACAATCAGCCCCAGCATTTT
.,TRBV15,TRBJ2-7,TRBD1,CATSRGTANPLEQYF,TGTGCCACCAGCAGGGGGACAGCGAACCCTCTCGAGCAGTACTTC
.,TRBV11-2,TRBJ1-2,TRBD1,CASRPGQGSFTF,TGTGCCAGCAGACCCGGACAGGGTAGCTTTACCTTC
.,TRBV4-3,TRBJ1-1,.,CASRQSMNTEAFF,TGCGCCAGCAGACAGAGCATGAACACTGAAGCTTTCTTT
.,TRBV5-6,TRBJ1-5,.,CASSLGQGSDRNQPQHF,TGTGCCAGCAGCTTGGGTCAGGGTTCGGATCGCAATCAGCCCCAGCATTTT
.,TRBV5-6,TRBJ2-2,.,CASSSVLLQGRNGELFF,TGTGCCAGCAGCTCTGTACTATTACAGGGGAGGAACGGGGAGCTGTTTTTT
.,TRBV19,TRBJ1-2,.,CASSVDPRGNYGYTF,TGTGCCAGTAGTGTAGACCCTCGGGGAAACTATGGCTACACCTTC
.,TRBV23-1,TRBJ1-4,.,CASSPTGDTTNEKLFF,TGCGCCAGCAGTCCCACAGGAGATACAACTAATGAAAAACTGTTTTTT
.,TRBV29-1,TRBJ1-1,TRBD1,CSVEDRGNTEAFF,TGCAGCGTTGAGGACAGGGGGAACACTGAAGCTTTCTTT
.,TRBV27,TRBJ1-6,TRBD1,CASKLLDRGNSPLHF,TGTGCCAGCAAGCTCCTGGACAGGGGGAATTCACCCCTCCACTTT
.,TRBV5-1,TRBJ2-7,.,CASSLRSGDDEQYF,TGCGCCAGCAGCTTGAGATCAGGGGACGACGAGCAGTACTTC
.,TRBV18,TRBJ1-4,.,CASSPLLATNEKLFF,TGTGCCAGCTCACCACTCCTAGCAACTAATGAAAAACTGTTTTTT
.,TRBV9,TRBJ2-7,.,CASSVEMGPYEQYF,TGTGCCAGCAGCGTAGAGATGGGGCCCTACGAGCAGTACTTC
once,TRBV11-2,TRBJ2-3,.,CASSDGTIGDTQYF,TGTGCCAGCAGCGACGGGACAATCGGAGATACGCAGTATTTT
few,TRBV7-6,TRBJ2-2,.,CASSQFSTSNTGELFF,TGTGCCAGCAGCCAATTTTCCACTTCGAACACCGGGGAGCTGTTTTTT
.,TRBV6-5,TRBJ1-6,TRBD1,CASSIDRVGVSPLHF,TGTGCCAGCAGTATCGACAGGGTGGGCGTCTCACCCCTCCACTTT
.,TRBV10-1,TRBJ2-2,.,CARPGELFF,TGCGCCCGTCCCGGGGAGCTGTTTTTT
.,TRBV7-8,TRBJ2-3,TRBD2,CASSQGLAGDTTTDTQYF,TGTGCCAGCAGCCAAGGACTAGCGGGGGATACAACCACAGATACGCAGTATTTT
.,TRBV2,TRBJ2-1,TRBD2,CASRPGLAGQGEQFF,TGTGCCAGCAGACCGGGACTAGCGGGGCAGGGTGAGCAGTTCTTC
.,TRBV9,TRBJ2-3,TRBD2,CASSVVGSWEGTTDTQYF,TGTGCCAGCAGCGTAGTGGGCTCGTGGGAGGGAACAACAGATACGCAGTATTTT
few,TRBV3-1/TRBV3-2,TRBJ2-5,.,CASSQDSERLTQETQYF,TGTGCCAGCAGCCAAGATAGCGAGCGGCTGACCCAAGAGACCCAGTACTTC
once,TRBV5-1,TRBJ1-2,TRBD1,CASSAYPGQYLGYTF,TGCGCCAGCAGCGCATACCCGGGACAGTATCTGGGCTACACCTTC
.,TRBV4-2,TRBJ1-5,.,CASSQSNQPQHF,TGTGCCAGCAGCCAGTCAAATCAGCCCCAGCATTTT
.,TRBV11-2,TRBJ1-6,TRBD1,CASTGIPGQGSSPLHF,TGTGCCAGCACCGGAATACCAGGACAGGGGAGTTCACCCCTCCACTTT
.,TRBV30,TRBJ2-4,TRBD2,CAWSVLAARVAKNIQYF,TGTGCCTGGAGTGTCCTAGCGGCCCGCGTAGCCAAAAACATTCAGTACTTC
once,TRBV30,TRBJ2-1,TRBD2,CAWRGASGGAWEQFF,TGTGCCTGGAGAGGTGCTAGCGGGGGGGCCTGGGAGCAGTTCTTC
.,TRBV7-9,TRBJ2-3,TRBD2,CASSLFYSLAADTQYF,TGTGCCAGCAGCTTATTCTACTCACTAGCGGCGGATACGCAGTATTTT
.,TRBV18,TRBJ2-3,TRBD2,CASSPPAGGRQYF,TGTGCCAGCTCACCACCGGCGGGGGGGCGGCAGTATTTT
.,TRBV12-3/TRBV12-4,TRBJ1-2,TRBD1,CASSQQGNYGYTF,TGTGCCAGCAGTCAACAGGGGAACTATGGCTACACCTTC
.,TRBV2,TRBJ2-1,.,CASSVTSSYNEQFF,TGTGCCAGCAGTGTCACGAGCTCCTACAATGAGCAGTTCTTC
few,TRBV18,TRBJ1-1,.,CASSPSRTDTEAFF,TGTGCCAGCTCACCCTCAAGGACAGACACTGAAGCTTTCTTT
.,TRBV7-2,TRBJ1-6,.,CASSLRTDNSPLHF,TGTGCCAGCAGCTTGAGGACAGATAATTCACCCCTCCACTTT
.,TRBV2,TRBJ1-2,.,CASSEQGLYSYTF,TGTGCCAGCAGCGAGCAGGGGTTATATAGCTACACCTTC
few,TRBV7-8,TRBJ2-1,TRBD2,CASSLARLAGGQVEQFF,TGTGCCAGCAGCTTAGCTAGACTAGCGGGGGGGCAGGTCGAGCAGTTCTTC
.,TRBV5-4,TRBJ2-2,.,CASSLWQGTGELFF,TGTGCCAGCAGCTTGTGGCAGGGGACCGGGGAGCTGTTTTTT
.,TRBV30,TRBJ1-2,TRBD1,CAWSRPGQGNYGYTF,TGTGCCTGGAGTCGGCCGGGACAGGGTAACTATGGCTACACCTTC
.,TRBV6-5,TRBJ2-1,.,CASSYEQSYNEQFF,TGTGCCAGCAGTTATGAACAATCCTACAATGAGCAGTTCTTC
few,TRBV11-2,TRBJ1-4,TRBD1,CASSSNRGREKLFF,TGTGCCAGCAGCTCGAACAGGGGAAGGGAAAAACTGTTTTTT
.,TRBV7-9,TRBJ1-4,TRBD1,CASSSGTAEKLFF,TGTGCCAGCAGCTCCGGGACAGCTGAAAAACTGTTTTTT
.,TRBV9,TRBJ2-3,.,CASSVGLGADTQYF,TGTGCCAGCAGCGTAGGGCTGGGCGCAGATACGCAGTATTTT
.,TRBV5-1,TRBJ1-5,TRBD1,CASSLGTGGASQPQHF,TGCGCCAGCAGCTTGGGGACAGGGGGCGCGAGTCAGCCCCAGCATTTT
.,TRBV19,TRBJ1-2,.,CASHSTGFTYGYTF,TGTGCCAGCCATTCTACAGGGTTCACCTATGGCTACACCTTC
.,TRBV18,TRBJ1-5,TRBD1,CASSGQGDSNQPQHF,TGTGCCAGCTCGGGACAGGGGGATAGCAATCAGCCCCAGCATTTT
.,TRBV9,TRBJ2-3,TRBD2,CASSAPTSGAADTQYF,TGTGCCAGCAGCGCACCCACTAGCGGGGCCGCAGATACGCAGTATTTT
.,TRBV4-2,TRBJ2-3,.,CASSQEGRGADTQYF,TGTGCCAGCAGCCAAGAGGGGAGGGGGGCAGATACGCAGTATTTT